These 29 T cell receptor beta chains were all obtained from the same sample, sequenced in a study of glioma-infiltrating T cells (TCRdb year 2016). Sequencer: Illumina MiSeq. TCR alpha and beta CDR3 regions were amplified with the iRepertoire nested amplicon-rescue multiplex PCR (arm-PCR) platform from RNA. TCRdb trimmed public reads at Q25 via fastp, called clones via MiXCR and kept in-frame beta chains. Rows are combined by CDR3 protein, so each entry shows the most common genes and DNA. The table for this sample lists 100,000 to 150,000 distinct CDR3 sequences; approximately 26% of them were counted only once. Of the sample, roughly 29% is held by the ten largest clones. The sequenced sample was glioma tissue, nonneoplastic brain tissue, or PBMCs (not recorded which). The source of these receptors is a human donor with low-grade glioma or glioblastoma, undergoing nonglioma brain surgery, or in good health (not recorded which).

The table lists this clonotype with a few counts. The CDR3: CASSPRANTDTQYF. In DNA form, the CDR3 reads TGTGCCAGCTCACCCAGGGCCAACACAGATACGCAGTATTTT. V is TRBV18 and J is TRBJ2-3, with a possible D match to TRBD1 (5 bases). The V end was cut by 3 bases, the J end by 2 bases, with 9 bases between. The CDR3 has 14 residues. CDR1 is KGHSH and CDR2 is LQKENI in the germline V gene.

The chain joins TRBV11-2 to TRBJ2-3; D is undetermined. Germline loops: CDR1 SGHAT, CDR2 FQNNGV. The CDR3 runs to 12 residues. V was trimmed by 4 bases and J by 5 bases, leaving 7 bases between them. The CDR3 here is CASSSVIDTQYF. CDR3 bases: TGTGCCAGCAGCTCAGTGATAGATACGCAGTATTTT.

This clonotype was seen repeatedly, ten times or more. The chain recombines TRBV28 with TRBJ2-2; 9 positions match TRBD1. The CDR3 spans 18 residues. The V gene's germline CDR1 is MDHEN and CDR2 SYDVKM. J lost 4 bases, V lost 5 bases, and 14 bases had no gene match. CDR3 DNA: TGTGCCAGCAGTCCTTTCTTATTCCGGGACAGGGTCACCGGGGAGCTGTTTTTT. This gives the protein CASSPFLFRDRVTGELFF. Variable domain in full (rest from reference TRBV28 and TRBJ2-2): DVKVTQSSRYLVKRTGEKVFLECVQDMDHENMFWYRQDPGLGLRLIYFSYDVKMKEKGDIPEGYSVSREKKERFSLILESASTNQTSMYLCASSPFLFRDRVTGELFFGEGSRLTVL.

This clonotype came up a few times. The CDR3 protein is CATSDLPGTEKTGELFF. DNA for the CDR3: TGTGCCACCAGTGATTTGCCCGGGACAGAGAAAACCGGGGAGCTGTTTTTT. The chain links TRBV24-1 to TRBJ2-2, with 7 bases identical to TRBD1. This CDR3 contains 17 residues. Looked up from germline, CDR1 is KGHDR and CDR2 is SFDVKD. With V trimmed by 0 bases and J by 5 bases, 8 bases remained unmatched.

This chain joins TRBV4-1 and TRBJ1-3; the D gene is possibly TRBD1 (5 bases). The CDR3 spans 13 residues. Germline loops: CDR1 MGHRA, CDR2 YSYEKL. The V end lost 4 bases, the J end lost 5 bases, and 9 bases lay between the germline ends. The DNA for the CDR3 is TGCGCCAGCAGCCCCGGACATCGAAACACCATATATTTT. Residues: CASSPGHRNTIYF.

This clonotype showed up just a few times. The J gene is TRBJ1-1, the V gene TRBV5-1, with TRBD1 identical over 7 bases. The V and J ends lost 3 bases and 6 bases, in that order; junction bases with no gene match: 8. Germline CDR1 and CDR2: SGHRS and YFSETQ. The CDR3 is 14 amino acids. This CDR3 reads CASSSGTASPEAFF. The CDR3 nucleotides read TGCGCCAGCAGCTCCGGGACAGCAAGCCCTGAAGCTTTCTTT.

The chain has TRBV7-9 and TRBJ2-4; D uncertain. The CDR3 sequence is 14 residues long. Germline V CDR1 and CDR2: SEHNR, FQNEAQ (reference sequence). V lost 0 bases and J lost 12, with 15 bases in between. CDR3 region: CASSLAVPTSDQYF. The CDR3 nucleotides are TGTGCCAGCAGCTTAGCTGTCCCAACTTCGGATCAGTACTTC.

This clonotype was detected only a few times. The CDR3 region is CASSQGGSNEQFF. The CDR3 nucleotides read TGTGCCAGCAGCCAAGGTGGGTCCAATGAGCAGTTCTTC. The rearrangement uses TRBV14 and TRBJ2-1; D is uncertain. This CDR3 spans 13 amino acids. Germline loops: CDR1 SGHDN, CDR2 FVKESK. V was clipped by 1 base and J by 6 bases, with 7 bases between them.

This clonotype was seen more than once but under ten times. The chain employs TRBV14 and TRBJ2-5, with D possibly matching TRBD2 (6 bases). Germline CDR1 SGHDN, CDR2 FVKESK. The CDR3 totals 12 residues. The ends were cut back, 4 bases at V and 8 bases at J, with 11 bases in the middle. The CDR3: CASSPTAGTQYF. The CDR3 coding sequence is TGTGCCAGCAGCCCCACTGCGGGAACCCAGTACTTC. The full variable domain, in which reference TRBV14 and TRBJ2-5 provide the parts outside the CDR3, is EAGVTQFPSHSVIEKGQTVTLRCDPISGHDNLYWYRRVMGKEIKFLLHFVKESKQDESGMPNNRFLAERTGGTYSTLKVQPAELEDSGVYFCASSPTAGTQYFGPGTRLLVL.

J is TRBJ2-5 and V is TRBV3-1; D unresolved. Germline CDR1 and CDR2: LGHDT and YNNKEL (reference sequence). With 1 base removed from V and 12 bases from J, the gap between germline ends came to 15 bases. The CDR3 is made up of 13 amino acids. The CDR3 is CASSQGGLVEEYF. The CDR3 coding sequence is TGTGCCAGCAGCCAAGGAGGCTTAGTAGAGGAGTACTTC.

The sample holds a few counts of this clonotype. This sequence joins TRBV20-1 and TRBJ1-5, with D possibly being TRBD1 (6 bases). CDR1 is DFQATT and CDR2 is SNEGSKA in the germline V gene (reference sequence). V dropped 0 bases and J dropped 4 bases, with 19 bases sitting between them. There are 17 residues in the CDR3. The CDR3 here is CSARDRSGEGGNQPQHF. CDR3 nucleotides: TGCAGTGCTAGAGATCGATCGGGAGAGGGGGGGAATCAGCCCCAGCATTTT.

Of note for this clonotype: Mismatch with germline at one junction end may stem from a read error. This chain connects TRBV24-1 to TRBJ1-1; 9 bases match TRBD1. Germline V gene data show CDR1 as KGHDR and CDR2 as SFDVKD. The CDR3 runs 13 residues. The CDR3 DNA follows: TGTGACACCAGTGCCCCGGGACAGGGTGGAGCTTTCTTT. Translation gives CDTSAPGQGGAFF.

The rearrangement uses TRBV10-3 and TRBJ2-3; D possibly corresponds to TRBD2 (5 bases). V was trimmed by 0 bases and J by 7 bases, leaving 14 bases between them. The length of the CDR3 is 15 residues. The germline gives CDR1 ENHRY, CDR2 SYGVKD. The CDR3 loop reads CAISESGGRKNTQYF. The DNA for the CDR3 is TGTGCCATCAGTGAGTCAGGAGGCCGCAAGAATACGCAGTATTTT.

The chain employs TRBV7-9 and TRBJ1-5; TRBD1 agrees at 7 bases. V lost 1 base to trimming and J lost 3 bases; unmatched junction nucleotides: 3. The CDR3 extends over 15 amino acids. Germline CDR1 reads SEHNR; CDR2 reads FQNEAQ (reference sequence). The CDR3 DNA reads as TGTGCCAGCAGCTTAGGGACAGGAATCAATCAGCCCCAGCATTTT. Translating it yields CASSLGTGINQPQHF. Based on the CDR3 plus reference TRBV7-9 and TRBJ1-5, the full variable domain is DTGVSQNPRHKITKRGQNVTFRCDPISEHNRLYWYRQTLGQGPEFLTYFQNEAQLEKSRLLSDRFSAERPKGSFSTLEIQRTEQGDSAMYLCASSLGTGINQPQHFGDGTRLSIL.

This clonotype was seen at least ten times. The rearrangement joins TRBV14 to TRBJ2-5; no firm D call. V dropped 0 bases and J dropped 5 bases, with 10 bases sitting between them. The CDR3 length is 14 residues. Germline V CDR1 and CDR2: SGHDN, FVKESK. The CDR3 here is CASSQEYGRETQYF. The CDR3 DNA is TGTGCCAGCAGCCAAGAATACGGTCGGGAGACCCAGTACTTC.

The rearrangement uses TRBV20-1 and TRBJ2-3; the D call may be TRBD1 or TRBD2 (6 bases each). This CDR3 comprises 13 residues. The germline V and J ends were trimmed by 6 bases and 5 bases, with 15 bases remaining between them. Germline CDR1 and CDR2: DFQATT and SNEGSKA (reference sequence). The CDR3 nucleotides read TGCAGTGCCCGTTGGGGGGCCGGAGATACGCAGTATTTT. It specifies CSARWGAGDTQYF.

V is TRBV14 and J is TRBJ2-5; D ambiguous. Germline V lookup: CDR1 SGHDN, CDR2 FVKESK. This CDR3 comprises 13 residues. V lost 4 bases to trimming and J lost 3 bases, with 9 bases between them. The CDR3 loop is CASSPTYKETQYF. In nucleotides, the CDR3 is TGTGCCAGCAGCCCTACGTACAAAGAGACCCAGTACTTC.

This clonotype showed up many times. The chain is built from TRBV24-1 and TRBJ2-2; a weak D match, TRBD2 (5 bases). The germline CDR1 and CDR2 sequences are KGHDR and SFDVKD. The CDR3 is 16 residues long. V gave up 4 bases and J gave up 0 bases, with 11 bases separating them. The CDR3 protein is CATSETAGTNTGELFF. DNA of the CDR3: TGTGCCACCAGTGAAACGGCCGGGACGAACACCGGGGAGCTGTTTTTT.

This clonotype was observed a few times. The V and J genes are TRBV29-1 and TRBJ1-2, with D unclear. Per the germline V gene, CDR1 is SQVTM and CDR2 is ANQGSEA. There are 13 residues in the CDR3. V dropped 0 bases and J dropped 2 bases, with 7 bases sitting between them. The CDR3 DNA reads as TGCAGCGTTGAAGAGCAGGTGAACTATGGCTACACCTTC. Amino acid sequence: CSVEEQVNYGYTF.

The chain carries TRBV20-1 and TRBJ1-5, with 8 bases matching TRBD1. The CDR3 runs to 18 residues. V trimming: 0 bases; J trimming: 11 bases; junction bases outside the gene matches: 21. Germline V gene sequence: CDR1 DFQATT, CDR2 SNEGSKA (reference sequence). CDR3 in DNA: TGCAGTGCTAGAGATCATTATACAGGGGGGGGGTTAGAGCGGGCCCAGCATTTT. This sequence encodes CSARDHYTGGGLERAQHF.

This clonotype was found many times. V is TRBV20-1 and J is TRBJ1-1, with 12 bases matching TRBD1. Germline CDR1 reads DFQATT; CDR2 reads SNEGSKA (reference sequence). The CDR3 is made up of 14 amino acids. CDR3 sequence: CSVGGTGGPRGAFF. CDR3 coding DNA: TGCAGCGTTGGAGGGACAGGGGGCCCTCGCGGAGCTTTCTTT.

The CDR3 bases are TGTGCCAGCAGTCGACATACTATGAACACTGAAGCTTTCTTT. Its protein product is CASSRHTMNTEAFF. V and J are TRBV6-2 or TRBV6-3 and TRBJ1-1; no clear D. Germline loops: CDR1 MNHEY, CDR2 SVGEGT. The V end lost 5 bases, the J end lost 0 bases, and 10 bases lay between the germline ends. This CDR3 has 14 residues.

The chain uses TRBV14 and TRBJ2-5; weak D call: TRBD1 (6 bases). With 6 bases removed from V and 2 bases from J, the gap between germline ends came to 16 bases. The CDR3 totals 15 residues. From germline, CDR1 is SGHDN and CDR2 FVKESK. The CDR3 DNA reads as TGTGCCAGCAGTCCGTACCGTGACAGGCAAGAGACCCAGTACTTC. Residues: CASSPYRDRQETQYF.

This clonotype came up many times. The chain employs TRBV28 and TRBJ2-7, with unresolved D. This CDR3 spans 14 amino acids. V gave up 5 bases and J gave up 3 bases, with 14 bases separating them. CDR1 MDHEN and CDR2 SYDVKM come from the germline V gene. This chain's CDR3 is CASSPIDSNYEQYV. The CDR3, as DNA: TGTGCCAGCAGTCCGATTGACTCTAACTACGAGCAGTACGTC.

This chain links TRBV4-1 with TRBJ2-3; 9 bases align to TRBD2. Per the germline V gene, CDR1 is MGHRA and CDR2 is YSYEKL. The J segment lost 0 bases and the V segment lost 0 bases, leaving 10 bases of the junction unmatched. The CDR3 length is 19 residues. The CDR3: CASSQDPHETSGSTDTQYF. The CDR3 bases are TGCGCCAGCAGCCAAGATCCTCATGAGACTAGCGGTAGCACAGATACGCAGTATTTT.

Worth noting for this clonotype: One base away lies a much larger clone, so this may be a sequencing read error. V is TRBV6-5 and J is TRBJ1-5; D remains unclear. This CDR3 is built from 13 residues. Germline CDR1 reads MNHEY; CDR2 reads SVGAGI. This CDR3 is CASSPDPNKPQHF. CDR3 nucleotide sequence: TGTGCCAGCAGCCCCGACCCCAATAAGCCCCAGCATTTT.

This clonotype was picked up a small number of times. This chain connects TRBV18 to TRBJ2-1; D unresolved. The length of the CDR3 is 13 residues. Looked up from germline, CDR1 is KGHSH and CDR2 is LQKENI. V was shortened by 1 base and J by 12 bases, with 13 bases between the two germline ends. CDR3 in amino acids: CASSPREALGQFF. DNA of the CDR3: TGTGCCAGCTCACCACGGGAAGCGCTTGGGCAGTTCTTC.

This clonotype was picked up many times. The chain joins TRBV20-1 to TRBJ2-7; D not resolved. The CDR3 totals 12 residues. Per germline, CDR1 DFQATT and CDR2 SNEGSKA (reference sequence). V lost 1 base to trimming and J lost 12 bases, with 16 bases between them. The CDR3 loop reads CSARGSLQRLYV. DNA of the CDR3: TGCAGTGCTAGAGGCTCTCTGCAGCGACTGTACGTC.

This clonotype was detected only a few times. V gene TRBV11-3 combines with J gene TRBJ2-1; no clear D gene. Looked up from germline, CDR1 is SGHNT and CDR2 is YENEEA. This CDR3 contains 14 residues. Trimming left V 1 base short and J 8 bases short, with 12 bases between. Here the CDR3 DNA reads TGTGCCAGCAGCTTAGTGGCCTCATCAGATGAGCAGTTCTTC. Amino acid sequence: CASSLVASSDEQFF. The full variable domain, in which reference TRBV11-3 and TRBJ2-1 provide the parts outside the CDR3, is EAGVVQSPRYKIIEKKQPVAFWCNPISGHNTLYWYLQNLGQGPELLIRYENEEAVDDSQLPKDRFSAERLKGVDSTLKIQPAELGDSAVYLCASSLVASSDEQFFGPGTRLTVL.